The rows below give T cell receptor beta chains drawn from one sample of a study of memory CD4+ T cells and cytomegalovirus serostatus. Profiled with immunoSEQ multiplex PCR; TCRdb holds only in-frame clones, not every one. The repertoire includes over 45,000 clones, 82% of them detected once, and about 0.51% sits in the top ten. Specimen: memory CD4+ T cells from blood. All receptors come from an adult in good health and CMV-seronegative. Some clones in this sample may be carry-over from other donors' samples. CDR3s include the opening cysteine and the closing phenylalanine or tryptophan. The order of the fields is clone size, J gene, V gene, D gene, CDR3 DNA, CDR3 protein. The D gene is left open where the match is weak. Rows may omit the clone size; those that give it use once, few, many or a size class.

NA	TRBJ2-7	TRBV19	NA	TGTGCCAGTAGCGCTGGGCTAAGCTCCTACGAGCAGTACTTC	CASSAGLSSYEQYF
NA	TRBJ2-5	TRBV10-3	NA	TGTGCCATCAGTGAGGGGCCTCAAGAGACCCAGTACTTC	CAISEGPQETQYF
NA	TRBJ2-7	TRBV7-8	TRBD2	TGTGCCAGCAGCTTAGTGCTAGCGGGAGAAAGGCTTCTTAGGTACGAGCAGTACTTC	CASSLVLAGERLLRYEQYF
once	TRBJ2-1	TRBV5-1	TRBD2	TGCGCCAGCGCAACCGGGACTAGGGGTCCCAATGAGCAGTTCTTC	CASATGTRGPNEQFF
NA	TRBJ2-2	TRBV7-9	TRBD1	TGTGCCAGCAGCTTAGCCTGGGGACAGGTGAACACCGGGGAGCTGTTTTTT	CASSLAWGQVNTGELFF
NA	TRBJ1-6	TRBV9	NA	TGTGCCAGCAGCGTAGGTACAGACAATTCACCCCTCCACTTT	CASSVGTDNSPLHF
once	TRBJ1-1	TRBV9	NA	TGTGCCAGCAGCCGAGCCCCGGGCAGGGGCACTGAAGCTTTCTTT	CASSRAPGRGTEAFF
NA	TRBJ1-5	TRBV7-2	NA	TGTGCCAGCAGCTTAGTGGAGGGGGGCAATCAGCCCCAGCATTTT	CASSLVEGGNQPQHF
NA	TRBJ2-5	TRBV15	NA	TGTGCCACCAGCAGTCAACCTCAGGAGACCCAGTACTTC	CATSSQPQETQYF
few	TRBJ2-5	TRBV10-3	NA	TGTGCCATCAGCAAACATATGGGAGAGACCCAGTACTTC	CAISKHMGETQYF
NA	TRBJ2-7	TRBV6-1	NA	TGTGCCAGCAGTGAACACTTACACTACGAGCAGTACTTC	CASSEHLHYEQYF
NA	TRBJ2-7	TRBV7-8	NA	TGTGCCAGCAGCCCCGGACTCCACGAGCGGGTCTACGAGCAGTACTTC	CASSPGLHERVYEQYF
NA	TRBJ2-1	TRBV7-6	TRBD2	TGTGCCAGCAGCTTAGAAAGCGGGAATCTTCCCAATGAGCAGTTCTTC	CASSLESGNLPNEQFF
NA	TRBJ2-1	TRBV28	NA	TGTGCCAGCTCCGGCGGAGGGCGAAATGAGCAGTTCTTC	CASSGGGRNEQFF
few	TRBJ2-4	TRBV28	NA	TGTGCCAGCAGTTTTCCCGGGACTGACATTCAGTACTTC	CASSFPGTDIQYF
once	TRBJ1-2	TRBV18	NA	TGTGCCAGCTCACCCCAGAACTATGGCTACACCTTC	CASSPQNYGYTF
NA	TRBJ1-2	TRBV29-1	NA	TGCAGCGTTGTACAGGCCGCAGGTTCTTATGGCTACACCTTC	CSVVQAAGSYGYTF
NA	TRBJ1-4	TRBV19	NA	TGTGCCAGTAAGGGGAGGGAGACGACTAATGAAAAACTGTTTTTT	CASKGRETTNEKLFF
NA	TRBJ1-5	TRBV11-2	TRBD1	TGTGCCAGCAGCCCTGACAGGGATCAGCCCCAGCATTTT	CASSPDRDQPQHF
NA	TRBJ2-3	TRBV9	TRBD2	TGTGCCAGCAGCGTAGAACTAGCGGGGGGCGCCGGCGTGCAGTATTTT	CASSVELAGGAGVQYF
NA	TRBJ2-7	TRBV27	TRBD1	TGTGCCAGCAGGAGGGACGGCAGGGGGTTCGAGTACTTC	CASRRDGRGFEYF
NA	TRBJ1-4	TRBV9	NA	TGTGCCAGCAGCGGGGCGTGGGGTAATAATGAAAAACTGTTTTTT	CASSGAWGNNEKLFF
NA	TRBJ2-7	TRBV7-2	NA	TGTGCCAGCAGCTTTAACAGGCCCTACGAGCAGTACTTC	CASSFNRPYEQYF
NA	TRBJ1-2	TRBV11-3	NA	TGTGCCAGCAGCCAGGGAGCTTATGGCTACACCTTC	CASSQGAYGYTF
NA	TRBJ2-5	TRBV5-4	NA	TGTGCCAGCAGCTTGGGAGGGGAGGAGACCCAGTACTTC	CASSLGGEETQYF
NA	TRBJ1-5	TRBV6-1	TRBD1	TGTGCCAGCAGCCACAGGGGCGGGCAGCCCCAGCATTTT	CASSHRGGQPQHF
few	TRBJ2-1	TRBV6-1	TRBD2	TGTGCCAGCATCTTAGCGGGGGCTAATGAGCAGTTCTTC	CASILAGANEQFF